A single T cell receptor beta chain is shown here with its context. Alongside a J-beta primer mix, a sample-barcoded 5' primer served in a second PCR lasting about 6 to 11 cycles. TCRdb used MiXCR to reprocess the 5' RACE reads, holding one entry per CDR3 protein. The sample includes 1 million or so distinct CDR3 sequences, 25% seen only once; the top ten take approximately 0.75%. This CDR3 has 16 amino acids. Germline lookup yields CDR1 MNHNY and CDR2 SVGAGI (reference sequence). This entry belongs to a study of blood T cells in healthy people across ages. A further study also used this sample, focusing on T cells of mothers and their children.

The TCR was taken from a girl aged 2 to 10 in good health. The specimen was blood. V is TRBV6-6 and J is TRBJ2-5; 8 bases map to TRBD2. The DNA end lines up better with TRBJ2-1; the J call may be wrong. The CDR3: CASSYLISGDNNEQFF. For the CDR3, the DNA is TGTGCCAGCAGTTACCTGATTAGCGGGGATAACAATGAGCAGTTCTTC.